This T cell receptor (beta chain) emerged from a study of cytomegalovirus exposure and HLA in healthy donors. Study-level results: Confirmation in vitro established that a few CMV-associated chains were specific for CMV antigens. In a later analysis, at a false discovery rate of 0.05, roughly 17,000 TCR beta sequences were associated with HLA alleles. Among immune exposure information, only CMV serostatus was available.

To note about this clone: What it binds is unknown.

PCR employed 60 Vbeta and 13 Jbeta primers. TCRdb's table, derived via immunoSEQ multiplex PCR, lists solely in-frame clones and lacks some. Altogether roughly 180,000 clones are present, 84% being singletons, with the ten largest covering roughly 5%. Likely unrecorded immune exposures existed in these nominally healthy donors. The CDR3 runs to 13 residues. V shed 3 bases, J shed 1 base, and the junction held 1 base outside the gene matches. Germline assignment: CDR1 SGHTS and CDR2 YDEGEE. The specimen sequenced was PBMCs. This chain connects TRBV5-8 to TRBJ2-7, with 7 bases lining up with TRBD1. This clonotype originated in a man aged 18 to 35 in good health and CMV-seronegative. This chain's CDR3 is CASSWDSSYEQYF. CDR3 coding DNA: TGTGCCAGCAGCTGGGACAGTTCCTACGAGCAGTACTTC.